This is a list of T cell receptor beta chains from one sample in a study of CD8 T cells in Susac syndrome. TCRdb processed the immunoSEQ multiplex PCR reads anew with MiXCR; each CDR3 protein has one entry. Of roughly 200,000 distinct CDR3 sequences in the sample, about 95% are singletons; the top ten hold approximately 0.098%. The specimen sequenced was CD4+ T cells from PBMCs. These receptors were collected from a human donor in good health. Both conserved end residues are part of each CDR3. The D gene is left open where the match is weak. Expanded clones get a size class; other rows say once, few or many, or leave the size out.

>NA|TRBJ2-7|NA|TRBV1
CTSSSSGSEQYF
TGCACCAGCAGCTCAAGCGGGAGCGAGCAGTACTTC
>NA|TRBJ2-1|once|TRBV29-1
CSVELWPGSYNEQFF
TGCAGCGTTGAATTATGGCCAGGCTCCTACAATGAGCAGTTCTTC
>TRBD2|TRBJ2-1|NA|TRBV28
CASSLGKGLAINEQFF
TGTGCCAGCAGTTTGGGGAAGGGACTAGCGATCAATGAGCAGTTCTTC
>NA|TRBJ2-7|NA|TRBV29-1
CSVGKSEQYF
TGCAGCGTTGGGAAGAGCGAGCAGTACTTC
>TRBD2|TRBJ2-1|NA|TRBV30
CAWSVRLAGRNEQFF
TGTGCCTGGAGTGTACGGCTAGCGGGTCGGAATGAGCAGTTCTTC
>NA|TRBJ2-4|NA|TRBV3-1
CASSPPRSGKNIQYF
TGTGCCAGCAGCCCTCCGAGGAGCGGCAAAAACATTCAGTACTTC
>TRBD2|TRBJ2-5|NA|TRBV9
CASSVTREGRETQYF
TGTGCCAGCAGCGTAACCCGGGAGGGCCGGGAGACCCAGTACTTC
>TRBD2|TRBJ2-5|NA|TRBV20-1
CSAISGRALGTQYF
TGCAGTGCCATTAGCGGGAGGGCCCTCGGGACCCAGTACTTC
>NA|TRBJ1-5|NA|TRBV12-3/TRBV12-4
CASSGGGWQPQHF
TGTGCCAGCAGTGGGGGGGGATGGCAGCCCCAGCATTTT
>NA|TRBJ2-1|NA|TRBV30
CAWSVGTGFYNEQFF
TGTGCCTGGAGTGTAGGGACGGGGTTCTACAATGAGCAGTTCTTC
>NA|TRBJ1-2|once|TRBV28
CASTPPGRQIYGYTF
TGTGCCAGCACCCCTCCGGGCCGCCAAATCTATGGCTACACCTTC
>NA|TRBJ2-1|NA|TRBV6-5
CASSKGFSYNEQFF
TGTGCCAGCAGTAAAGGGTTCTCCTACAATGAGCAGTTCTTC
>NA|TRBJ2-2|NA|TRBV19
CASSMVYNTGELFF
TGTGCCAGTAGTATGGTCTATAACACCGGGGAGCTGTTTTTT
>NA|TRBJ2-6|NA|TRBV27
CASRAAGANVLTF
TGTGCCAGCAGGGCCGCTGGGGCCAACGTCCTGACTTTC
>NA|TRBJ2-3|NA|TRBV4-3
CASSQDSGSADTQYF
TGCGCCAGCAGCCAAGATTCCGGGAGTGCAGATACGCAGTATTTT
>TRBD1|TRBJ2-7|few|TRBV20-1
CSANRGPYEQYF
TGCAGTGCTAACAGGGGCCCCTACGAGCAGTACTTC
>NA|TRBJ2-2|once|TRBV6-5
CASRGPRTGELFF
TGTGCCAGCAGGGGCCCTCGAACCGGGGAGCTGTTTTTT
>TRBD1|TRBJ1-3|NA|TRBV20-1
CSAGTVGNTIYF
TGCAGTGCTGGGACAGTTGGAAACACCATATATTTT
>NA|TRBJ1-1|NA|TRBV29-1
CSGEVNTEAFF
TGCAGCGGAGAAGTGAACACTGAAGCTTTCTTT
>NA|TRBJ1-1|NA|TRBV29-1
CSVGTEGTEAFF
TGCAGCGTTGGGACGGAGGGCACTGAAGCTTTCTTT
>NA|TRBJ2-7|NA|TRBV29-1
CSVGGPPGRRYEQYF
TGCAGCGTTGGAGGGCCACCGGGACGCCGATACGAGCAGTACTTC
>NA|TRBJ1-1|NA|TRBV12-3/TRBV12-4
CASSFNQGRGRTEAFF
TGTGCCAGCAGTTTTAACCAGGGAAGGGGTAGGACTGAAGCTTTCTTT
>TRBD1|TRBJ2-1|NA|TRBV9
CASSPPGTAYNEQFF
TGTGCCAGCAGCCCCCCCGGGACAGCCTACAATGAGCAGTTCTTC
>TRBD2|TRBJ2-3|NA|TRBV28
CASMLAGADTQYF
TGTGCCAGCATGCTAGCGGGAGCGGATACGCAGTATTTT
>NA|TRBJ2-7|NA|TRBV29-1
CSVEDRGRSYEQYF
TGCAGCGTTGAAGATCGGGGCCGTTCCTACGAGCAGTACTTC
>TRBD1|TRBJ2-7|NA|TRBV28
CASSLQDRVYEQYF
TGTGCCAGCAGTTTGCAGGACAGGGTTTACGAGCAGTACTTC
>NA|TRBJ1-2|NA|TRBV30
CAWSVTRADGYTF
TGTGCCTGGAGTGTAACCAGAGCTGATGGCTACACCTTC
>NA|TRBJ2-7|once|TRBV9
CAGQYEQYF
TGTGCGGGGCAGTACGAGCAGTACTTC
>TRBD2|TRBJ2-3|NA|TRBV20-1
CSASPGLTTDTQYF
TGCAGTGCCAGCCCGGGACTAACCACAGATACGCAGTATTTT
>NA|TRBJ2-3|NA|TRBV20-1
CSADFGGSRPDTQYF
TGCAGTGCCGACTTCGGAGGGAGCCGTCCAGATACGCAGTATTTT
>TRBD2|TRBJ2-1|NA|TRBV27
CASSSRTGGSGRAGEQFF
TGTGCCAGCAGTTCCCGGACAGGAGGAAGCGGGAGGGCCGGGGAGCAGTTCTTC
>NA|TRBJ1-2|NA|TRBV29-1
CSVSRGLYGYTF
TGCAGCGTTAGTAGGGGCCTCTATGGCTACACCTTC
>TRBD2|TRBJ2-1|once|TRBV6-2/TRBV6-3
CASSYSLAGYNEQFF
TGTGCCAGCAGTTATAGTCTAGCGGGATACAATGAGCAGTTCTTC
>TRBD2|TRBJ2-5|NA|TRBV30
CAWHSGGFGTQYF
TGTGCCTGGCACTCGGGAGGCTTTGGAACCCAGTACTTC
>NA|TRBJ2-1|NA|TRBV29-1
CSGSRVAYNEQFF
TGCAGCGGGAGCAGGGTCGCCTACAATGAGCAGTTCTTC
>NA|TRBJ1-2|NA|TRBV3-1
CASSQDPGRGHWYGYTF
TGTGCCAGCAGCCAAGATCCAGGGCGGGGGCATTGGTATGGCTACACCTTC
>TRBD2|TRBJ2-3|NA|TRBV30
CAWKTSGQTDTQYF
TGTGCCTGGAAGACTAGCGGCCAAACAGATACGCAGTATTTT
>NA|TRBJ1-3|NA|TRBV20-1
CSASRGGNTIYF
TGCAGTGCTAGCCGGGGTGGAAACACCATATATTTT
>TRBD1|TRBJ2-7|NA|TRBV27
CASSPRQGPYEQYF
TGTGCCAGCAGTCCTCGACAGGGGCCTTACGAGCAGTACTTC
>NA|TRBJ2-1|NA|TRBV29-1
CSGSGGNEQFF
TGCAGCGGTTCCGGAGGAAATGAGCAGTTCTTC
>TRBD2|TRBJ2-7|NA|TRBV3-1
CASSESGRAYEQYF
TGTGCCAGCAGCGAAAGCGGGAGGGCCTACGAGCAGTACTTC
>TRBD1|TRBJ1-2|NA|TRBV20-1
CTGPGTGADYGYTF
TGCACTGGCCCCGGGACAGGTGCCGACTATGGCTACACCTTC
>NA|TRBJ2-3|NA|TRBV7-2
CASSSDGAGDTQYF
TGTGCCAGCAGTTCCGACGGGGCCGGAGATACGCAGTATTTT
>TRBD2|TRBJ2-1|NA|TRBV20-1
CSARDESSGRAYNEQFF
TGCAGTGCTAGAGATGAGTCTAGCGGGAGGGCCTACAATGAGCAGTTCTTC
>TRBD1|TRBJ1-2|NA|TRBV3-1
CASSQRQGYYGYTF
TGTGCCAGCAGCCAACGACAGGGTTACTATGGCTACACCTTC
>TRBD1|TRBJ1-2|NA|TRBV20-1
CSASDYRQGNYGYTF
TGCAGTGCTAGCGACTACAGACAGGGGAACTATGGCTACACCTTC
>NA|TRBJ1-4|once|TRBV7-8
CASSFTQGEKLFF
TGTGCCAGCAGCTTTACCCAGGGTGAAAAACTGTTTTTT
>NA|TRBJ2-3|NA|TRBV3-1
CASSYTSLGDTQYF
TGTGCCAGCAGCTATACGAGTTTGGGCGATACGCAGTATTTT
>NA|TRBJ1-1|NA|TRBV5-1
CASSLQGPAEAFF
TGCGCCAGCAGCTTACAGGGTCCCGCTGAAGCTTTCTTT
>TRBD1|TRBJ2-3|NA|TRBV20-1
CSANRPGQGIDTQYF
TGCAGTGCCAACAGGCCGGGACAGGGGATAGATACGCAGTATTTT
>TRBD1|TRBJ1-1|once|TRBV6-2/TRBV6-3
CASSSRTGGEAFF
TGTGCCAGCAGTTCCAGGACAGGGGGTGAAGCTTTCTTT
>NA|TRBJ2-5|NA|TRBV12-3/TRBV12-4
CASSLDGIQETQYF
TGTGCCAGCAGTCTGGACGGTATCCAAGAGACCCAGTACTTC
>NA|TRBJ1-4|NA|TRBV7-9
CASRPLRGEKLFF
TGTGCCAGCAGGCCCCTCAGGGGCGAAAAACTGTTTTTT
>NA|TRBJ1-2|NA|TRBV6-1
CASSTGRRYGYTF
TGTGCCAGCAGTACTGGACGGCGCTATGGCTACACCTTC
>NA|TRBJ2-3|NA|TRBV28
CASSTDSDTQYF
TGTGCCAGCAGTACCGACAGCGATACGCAGTATTTT
>TRBD1|TRBJ1-1|NA|TRBV20-1
CSASDRVGLYTEAFF
TGCAGTGCTTCCGACAGGGTCGGATTGTACACTGAAGCTTTCTTT
>TRBD2|TRBJ2-1|NA|TRBV7-8
CASSSGLAGSGEQFF
TGTGCCAGCAGCTCCGGACTAGCGGGGTCCGGTGAGCAGTTCTTC
>TRBD1|TRBJ2-1|NA|TRBV12-3/TRBV12-4
CASSSDRDNEQFF
TGTGCCAGCAGTTCCGACAGGGATAATGAGCAGTTCTTC
>NA|TRBJ2-3|NA|TRBV7-9
CASSWSPDTQYF
TGTGCCAGCAGCTGGAGTCCAGATACGCAGTATTTT